Sequencing of this T cell receptor (beta chain) was carried out in a study of shared clonotypes between healthy human individuals. The CDR3 runs to 13 residues. The germline V gene has CDR1 MDHEN and CDR2 SYDVKM. V was cut by 10 bases and J by 2 bases, with 13 bases left in between. A word on this clone: Its cognate antigen is unknown.

Clones were read by immunoSEQ multiplex PCR, and TCRdb kept only the in-frame ones, dropping some. Of hundreds of thousands of clones listed, 92% are singletons. CD45RO-negative, CCR7-selected cells formed the naive CD8 fraction, which excluded terminally differentiated effector memory CD45RA+ cells. Study outcomes and limitations: Larger richness was generally estimated for naive than memory subsets. Although depth was large, rarefaction showed that sequencing of the sorted subsets was incomplete. Read depth was anticipated to influence clonotype sharing among donors.

This TCR was sampled from a young man in good health. The sample comprised naive CD8+ T cells sorted from blood. V gene TRBV28 combines with J gene TRBJ2-3, with D possibly matching TRBD2 (6 bases). The CDR3, as DNA: TGTGCCAATCGAGCTAGCGACACAGATACGCAGTATTTT. It yields the protein CANRASDTDTQYF.